The source of this TCR beta chain is a study of response to subunit inactivated influenza vaccine. This clonotype has just a few counts. What it recognizes is unknown. TCRdb independently ran MiXCR on the RT-PCR reads; one entry per CDR3 protein. This sample has hundreds of thousands of distinct CDR3 sequences, with approximately 23% found just once. CDR1 DFQATT and CDR2 SNEGSKA come from the germline V gene (reference sequence). Trimming took 6 bases from V and 5 from J; bases not matched to a gene: 19. CDR3 size: 17 residues. Study results and limitations: Each seasonal flu vaccination may recruit only limited new T cells, authors suggested.

The sample here was PBMCs from blood, taken approximately 20 months after vaccination. V usage is TRBV20-1 and J usage is TRBJ1-5, with TRBD1 matching 7 bases. The sequence was collected from a man aged 50 to 75 who received an inactivated influenza vaccine. In DNA form, the CDR3 reads TGCAGTGCGCCTGCCCCACAGGGCAGGGGGTTCTATCAGCCCCAGCATTTT. Encoded protein: CSAPAPQGRGFYQPQHF.